This T cell receptor beta chain was obtained from a study of blood T cell repertoires in COVID-19. As for the study in general: The United States, Italy and Spain provided the acute and convalescent COVID-19 samples. The cDNA or gDNA used as material had been derived from T cells, B-cell-depleted T cells, or PBMCs.

The CDR3 contains 16 residues. Germline-derived CDR1 and CDR2 are LGHDT and YNNKEL (reference sequence). Trimming pared 4 bases from V and 8 bases from J, leaving 21 bases between. How the authors handled the data: Amplification from reference gene primers served as the basis for estimated nucleated cell counts. Repertoires were generated with immunoSEQ multiplex PCR, while TCRdb's copy carries only in-frame clones and drops some. That table gives V, J and clone size, and the DNA gave D and trimming. There are roughly 120,000 clones in the sample; more than 75% occur only once, and roughly 2.2% lies in the top ten.

The genes are TRBV3-1 (or the pseudogene TRBV3-2) and TRBJ2-1; TRBD2 is a possible D gene (6 bases). Input material: peripheral blood. This receptor was obtained from a woman in her fifties or sixties with acute or convalescent COVID-19. The CDR3 coding sequence is TGTGCCAGCAGCCCCCGGGGCGGGATGGGTATCTATGAGCAGTTCTTC. It yields the protein CASSPRGGMGIYEQFF.